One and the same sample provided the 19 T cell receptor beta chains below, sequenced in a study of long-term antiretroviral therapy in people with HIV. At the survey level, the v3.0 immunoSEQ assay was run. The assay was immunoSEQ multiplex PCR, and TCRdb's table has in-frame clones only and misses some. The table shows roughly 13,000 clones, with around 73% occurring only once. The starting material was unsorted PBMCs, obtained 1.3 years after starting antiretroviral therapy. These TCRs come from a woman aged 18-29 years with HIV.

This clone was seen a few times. The CDR3 spells CASSPQGRAGNTEAFF. CDR3 nucleotide sequence: TGTGCCAGCAGCCCCCAAGGAAGAGCTGGGAACACTGAAGCTTTCTTT. The chain recombines TRBV9 with TRBJ1-1; D not certain. This CDR3 is 16 amino acids long. Germline lookup yields CDR1 SGDLS and CDR2 YYNGEE. V was trimmed by 4 bases and J by 1 base, leaving 17 bases between them.

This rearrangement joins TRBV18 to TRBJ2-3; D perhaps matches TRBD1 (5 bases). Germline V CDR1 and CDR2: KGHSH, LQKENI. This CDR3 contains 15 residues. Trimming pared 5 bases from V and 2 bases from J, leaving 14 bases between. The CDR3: CASSGEDSTTDTQYF. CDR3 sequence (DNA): TGTGCCAGCTCAGGAGAAGACAGCACCACAGATACGCAGTATTTT. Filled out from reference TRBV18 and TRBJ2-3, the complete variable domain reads NAGVMQNPRHLVRRRGQEARLRCSPMKGHSHVYWYRQLPEEGLKFMVYLQKENIIDESGMPKERFSAEFPKEGPSILRIQQVVRGDSAAYFCASSGEDSTTDTQYFGPGTRLTVL.

CDR3: CASSLGPGTYEQYF. CDR3 coding DNA: TGCGCCAGCAGCTTGGGCCCCGGAACCTACGAGCAGTACTTC. The chain couples TRBV5-1 to TRBJ2-7; D remains unclear. V was pared by 0 bases and J by 2 bases, with 9 bases between. Germline values: CDR1 SGHRS, CDR2 YFSETQ. The CDR3 is 14 residues long.

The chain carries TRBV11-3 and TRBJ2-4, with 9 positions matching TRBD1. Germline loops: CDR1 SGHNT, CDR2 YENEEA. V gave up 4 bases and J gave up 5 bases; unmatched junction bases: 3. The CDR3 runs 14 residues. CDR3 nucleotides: TGTGCCAGCAGCTCGGGACAGGGCGAAAACATTCAGTACTTC. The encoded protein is CASSSGQGENIQYF.

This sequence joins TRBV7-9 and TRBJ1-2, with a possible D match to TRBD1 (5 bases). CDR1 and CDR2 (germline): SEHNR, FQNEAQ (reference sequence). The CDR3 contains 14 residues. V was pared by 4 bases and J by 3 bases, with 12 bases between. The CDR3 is CASSSLGTHYGYTF. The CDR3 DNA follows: TGTGCCAGCAGCTCCTTGGGGACCCACTATGGCTACACCTTC. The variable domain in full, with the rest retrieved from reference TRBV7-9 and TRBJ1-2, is DTGVSQNPRHKITKRGQNVTFRCDPISEHNRLYWYRQTLGQGPEFLTYFQNEAQLEKSRLLSDRFSAERPKGSFSTLEIQRTEQGDSAMYLCASSSLGTHYGYTFGSGTRLTVV.

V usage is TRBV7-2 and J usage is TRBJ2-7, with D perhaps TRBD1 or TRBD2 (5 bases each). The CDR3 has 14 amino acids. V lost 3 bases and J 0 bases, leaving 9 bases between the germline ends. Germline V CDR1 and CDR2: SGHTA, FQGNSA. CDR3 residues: CASSFKGSSYEQYF. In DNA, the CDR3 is TGTGCCAGCAGCTTTAAGGGGAGCTCCTACGAGCAGTACTTC.

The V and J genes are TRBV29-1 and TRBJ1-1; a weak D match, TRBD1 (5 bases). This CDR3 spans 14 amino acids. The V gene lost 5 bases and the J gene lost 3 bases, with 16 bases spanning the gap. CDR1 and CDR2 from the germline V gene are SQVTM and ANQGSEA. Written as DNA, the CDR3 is TGCAGCGTTAAAAGCGGGGGGTCGGACACTGAAGCTTTCTTT. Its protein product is CSVKSGGSDTEAFF.

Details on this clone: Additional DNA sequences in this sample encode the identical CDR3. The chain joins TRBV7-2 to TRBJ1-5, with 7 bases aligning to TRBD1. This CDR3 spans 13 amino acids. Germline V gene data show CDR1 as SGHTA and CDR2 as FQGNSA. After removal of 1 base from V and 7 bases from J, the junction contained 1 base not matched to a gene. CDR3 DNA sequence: TGTGCCAGCAGCTTAGAGGGGGCCCAGCCCCAGCATTTT. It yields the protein CASSLEGAQPQHF.

CDR3 sequence: CASSFSLRNLYWVNNEQFF. CDR3 sequence (DNA): TGTGCCAGCAGCTTTTCTCTCAGAAACCTTTATTGGGTAAACAATGAGCAGTTCTTC. V gene TRBV13 combines with J gene TRBJ2-1; D unresolved. This CDR3 region has 19 residues. The germline V and J ends were trimmed by 3 bases and 5 bases, with 26 bases remaining between them. Germline-derived CDR1 and CDR2 are PRHDT and FYEKMQ (reference sequence).

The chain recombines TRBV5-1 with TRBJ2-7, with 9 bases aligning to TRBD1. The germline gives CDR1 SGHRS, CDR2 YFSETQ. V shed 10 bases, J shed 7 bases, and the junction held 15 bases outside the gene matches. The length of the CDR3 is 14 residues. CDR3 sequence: CAAPTRTGAREQYF. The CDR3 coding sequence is TGCGCCGCCCCCACTCGGACAGGGGCAAGGGAGCAGTACTTC.

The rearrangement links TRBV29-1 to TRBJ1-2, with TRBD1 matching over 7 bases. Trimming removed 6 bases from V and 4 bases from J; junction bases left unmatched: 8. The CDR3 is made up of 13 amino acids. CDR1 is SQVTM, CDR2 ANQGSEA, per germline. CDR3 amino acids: CSVPGGPVYGYTF. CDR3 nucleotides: TGCAGCGTCCCAGGGGGTCCAGTCTATGGCTACACCTTC.

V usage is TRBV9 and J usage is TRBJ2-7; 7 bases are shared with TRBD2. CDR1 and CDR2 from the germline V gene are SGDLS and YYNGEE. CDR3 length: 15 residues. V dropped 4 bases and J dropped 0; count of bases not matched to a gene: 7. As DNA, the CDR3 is TGTGCCAGCAGCATCAGCGGGGCCAGCTCCTACGAGCAGTACTTC. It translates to CASSISGASSYEQYF.

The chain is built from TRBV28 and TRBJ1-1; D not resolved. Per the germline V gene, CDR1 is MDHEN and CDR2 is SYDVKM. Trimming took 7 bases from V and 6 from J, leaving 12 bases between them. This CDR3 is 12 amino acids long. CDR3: CASMKTLAEAFF. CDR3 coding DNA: TGTGCCAGCATGAAAACACTGGCTGAAGCTTTCTTT.

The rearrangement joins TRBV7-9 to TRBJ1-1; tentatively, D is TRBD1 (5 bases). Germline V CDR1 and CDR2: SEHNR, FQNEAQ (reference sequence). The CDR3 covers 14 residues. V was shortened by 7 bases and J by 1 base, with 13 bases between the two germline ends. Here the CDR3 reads CASTSGQGNTEAFF. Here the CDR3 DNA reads TGTGCCAGCACCTCGGGGCAGGGGAACACTGAAGCTTTCTTT.

CDR3 nucleotides: TGTGCCAGCAGCTCGGACACGGGTCTTCCCTACTTC. Translated: CASSSDTGLPYF. The chain employs TRBV7-2 and TRBJ2-5; D may be TRBD1 (5 bases). V was clipped by 4 bases and J by 14 bases, with 17 bases between them. The V gene's germline CDR1 is SGHTA and CDR2 FQGNSA. The CDR3 sequence is 12 residues long.

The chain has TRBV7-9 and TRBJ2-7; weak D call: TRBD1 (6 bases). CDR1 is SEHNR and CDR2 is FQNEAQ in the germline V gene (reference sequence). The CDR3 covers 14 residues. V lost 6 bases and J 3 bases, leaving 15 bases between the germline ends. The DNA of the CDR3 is TGTGCCAGCAGTTTTCCTGACAGGTACTACGAGCAGTACTTC. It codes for CASSFPDRYYEQYF.

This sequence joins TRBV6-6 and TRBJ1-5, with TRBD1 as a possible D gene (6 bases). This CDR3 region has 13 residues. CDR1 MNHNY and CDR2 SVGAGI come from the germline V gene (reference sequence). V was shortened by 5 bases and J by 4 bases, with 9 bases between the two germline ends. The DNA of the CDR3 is TGTGCCAGCAGTACAGACAGGAATCAGCCCCAGCATTTT. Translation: CASSTDRNQPQHF.

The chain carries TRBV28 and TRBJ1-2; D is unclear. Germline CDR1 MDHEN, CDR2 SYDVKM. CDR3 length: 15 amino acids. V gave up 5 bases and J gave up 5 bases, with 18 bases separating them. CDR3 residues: CASSNSRAIPYGYTF. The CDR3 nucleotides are TGTGCCAGCAGTAATTCACGGGCAATCCCATATGGCTACACCTTC.

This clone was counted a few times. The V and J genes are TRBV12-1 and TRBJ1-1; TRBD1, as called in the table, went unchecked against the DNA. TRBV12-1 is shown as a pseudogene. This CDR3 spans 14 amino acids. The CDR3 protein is CASSRHRGRTEAFF. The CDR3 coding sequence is TGTGCCAGCAGCCGTCACAGGGGAAGAACTGAAGCTTTCTTT.